Here is one T cell receptor (beta chain) with its context. The CDR3 consists of 16 residues. Germline V gives CDR1 SEHNR, CDR2 FQNEAQ (reference sequence). The V and J ends lost 2 bases and 3 bases, in that order; junction bases with no gene match: 4. The assay was immunoSEQ multiplex PCR, and TCRdb's table has in-frame clones only and misses some. In the table there are 40,000 to 50,000 clones, about 93% of which are singletons. This entry belongs to a study of T cell changes during pregnancy in multiple sclerosis. The specimen comprised CD4+ T cells from peripheral blood mononuclear cells, sampled in the third trimester of pregnancy. The chain combines TRBV7-9 with TRBJ1-6; 7 positions agree with TRBD1. The sequence came from a female donor with multiple sclerosis, enrolled in a pregnancy study. The CDR3 DNA sequence: TGTGCCAGCAGCTTATGGACAGGACACTATAATTCACCCCTCCACTTT. The encoded protein is CASSLWTGHYNSPLHF.